Described below is a single T cell receptor (beta chain) sequence and its context. The antigen is unknown. Baseline, cycle 4 day 1, and cycle 7 day 1 were the blood sampling points. These data belong to a study of OX40 agonist ivuxolimab in advanced cancers. Study results and caveats: Fewer expanded clones were found on average in CD4+ than in CD8+ T cells. With doses of 0.1-3.0 mg/kg, partial responders showed among the lowest clonal expansion.

Germline CDR1 reads LNHDA; CDR2 reads SQIVND (reference sequence). Trimming pared 5 bases from V and 6 bases from J, leaving 16 bases between. This CDR3 has 15 amino acids. Sequenced by immunoSEQ multiplex PCR; TCRdb stores in-frame clones only, minus some. Among tens of thousands of clones listed, roughly 80% were seen once. Source: CD4+ or CD8+ T cells sorted from blood, taken in a trial of the OX40 agonist ivuxolimab. The J gene is TRBJ2-2, the V gene TRBV19, with D possibly being TRBD1 (5 bases). This TCR was sampled from an adult with an advanced solid tumor such as melanoma, head and neck, liver or kidney cancer. CDR3 DNA: TGTGCCAGTAGTCTCAATCCGTGGGGCGCCGGGGAGCTGTTTTTT. This gives the protein CASSLNPWGAGELFF.